This is a list of T cell receptor beta chains from one sample in a study of blood T cell repertoires in COVID-19. TCRdb's table, derived via immunoSEQ multiplex PCR, lists solely in-frame clones and lacks some. The data contain approximately 240,000 clones, 84% of them singletons. The sample was peripheral blood. These receptors were obtained from a woman aged 55-69 years who had recovered from COVID-19. Each CDR3 is given with its conserved first and last residue. The D gene is left open where the match is weak. For some rows the clone size is stated as once, few or many, or as a class when expanded; others skip it.

TRBV3-1/TRBV3-2	NA	NA	TRBJ1-1	TGTGCCAGCAGCCAAGAAACGGCTGAAGCTTTCTTT	CASSQETAEAFF
TRBV6-1	NA	TRBD2	TRBJ2-3	TGTGCCAGCAGTGAAGTGGCGATAGCGGGGGGCCTCACAGATACGCAGTATTTT	CASSEVAIAGGLTDTQYF
TRBV9	NA	NA	TRBJ2-2	TGTGCCAGCAGCCTCGGGGTAGGGAACACCGGGGAGCTGTTTTTT	CASSLGVGNTGELFF
TRBV5-1	NA	TRBD2	TRBJ2-1	TGCGCCAGCAGCGAGCGGGGGGGCTACAATGAGCAGTTCTTC	CASSERGGYNEQFF
TRBV11-2	few	NA	TRBJ2-1	TGTGCCAGCATCCCCAGAGGCCCTAACAATGAGCAGTTCTTC	CASIPRGPNNEQFF
TRBV2	few	NA	TRBJ1-4	TGTGCCAGCAGGCAGGGGATCAATGAAAAACTGTTTTTT	CASRQGINEKLFF
TRBV4-1	few	NA	TRBJ1-1	TGCGCCAGCAGCCCCGCCCCGGGGGTGAACACTGAAGCTTTCTTT	CASSPAPGVNTEAFF
TRBV10-3	NA	NA	TRBJ2-3	TGTGCCATCAGTGAGTCGGGCAAAGATACGCAGTATTTT	CAISESGKDTQYF
TRBV9	once	TRBD1	TRBJ2-1	TGTGCCAGCAGCCCCCATGGGACAGGGAGCAATGAGCAGTTCTTC	CASSPHGTGSNEQFF
TRBV30	few	TRBD1	TRBJ2-5	TGTGCCCGGTCTAGGGGGCCCCAAGAGACCCAGTACTTC	CARSRGPQETQYF
TRBV3-1/TRBV3-2	NA	NA	TRBJ1-3	TGTGCCAGCAGCCAAGCAGGGATAATTGGAAACACCATATATTTT	CASSQAGIIGNTIYF
TRBV27	NA	NA	TRBJ1-1	TGTGCCAGCAGCACCAGGGTGCACACTGAAGCTTTCTTT	CASSTRVHTEAFF
TRBV5-1	NA	TRBD2	TRBJ2-3	TGCGCCACCCGCCCGCGGGGGGGTACTAGCACAGATACGCAGTATTTT	CATRPRGGTSTDTQYF
TRBV5-4	NA	NA	TRBJ1-2	TGTGCCAGCAGCTTGGCGGTATTCTCCGGAGATGGCTACACCTTC	CASSLAVFSGDGYTF
TRBV5-1	NA	TRBD1	TRBJ2-3	TGCGCCAGCAGCTTGGGCCAGGGGGCAACAGATACGCAGTATTTT	CASSLGQGATDTQYF
TRBV3-1/TRBV3-2	few	NA	TRBJ1-4	TGTGCCAGCAGCCCCAGAACCCATGAAAAACTGTTTTTT	CASSPRTHEKLFF
TRBV5-1	NA	TRBD2	TRBJ2-3	TGCGCCAGCAGCTTGTCGATAGCGGGGGGGCCAGATACGCAGTATTTT	CASSLSIAGGPDTQYF
TRBV7-9	once	TRBD1	TRBJ1-4	TGTGCCAGCAGCGACAGGGGGCGAAGGGAAAAACTGTTTTTT	CASSDRGRREKLFF
TRBV7-9	once	TRBD1	TRBJ1-1	TGTGCCAGCACCCTGGGACAGGGGAACACTGAAGCTTTCTTT	CASTLGQGNTEAFF
TRBV18	NA	TRBD1	TRBJ1-2	TGTGCCAGCTCTCCGGACAGGGAAGCTAACTATGGCTACACCTTC	CASSPDREANYGYTF